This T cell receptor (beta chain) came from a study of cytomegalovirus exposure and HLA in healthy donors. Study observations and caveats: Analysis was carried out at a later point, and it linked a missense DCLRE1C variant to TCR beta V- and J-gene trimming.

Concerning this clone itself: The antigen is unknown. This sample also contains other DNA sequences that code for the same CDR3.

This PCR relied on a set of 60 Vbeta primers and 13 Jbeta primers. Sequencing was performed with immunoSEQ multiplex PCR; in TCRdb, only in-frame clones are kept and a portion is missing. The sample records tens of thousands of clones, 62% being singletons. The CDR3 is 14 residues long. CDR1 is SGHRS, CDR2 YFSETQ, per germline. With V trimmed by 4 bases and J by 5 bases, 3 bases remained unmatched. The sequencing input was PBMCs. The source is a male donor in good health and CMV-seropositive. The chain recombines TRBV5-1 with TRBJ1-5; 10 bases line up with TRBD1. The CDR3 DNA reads TGCGCCAGCAGCCCTGGACAGGGGGATCAGCCCCAGCATTTT. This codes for CASSPGQGDQPQHF.